This TCR beta chain comes out of a study of identical twins. This CDR3 comprises 15 residues. Germline assignment: CDR1 DFQATT and CDR2 SNEGSKA (reference sequence). TCRdb analysed the 5' RACE reads with MiXCR anew, one entry per CDR3 protein. Of 1.5 million to 2 million distinct CDR3 sequences listed, less than 35% are singletons. Turning to this clonotype: The junction and the germline gene differ at one end; a read error may be behind it.

The rearrangement joins TRBV20-1 to TRBJ2-3; 12 nucleotides line up with TRBD2. The TCR was taken from a newborn girl in good health. Input material: cord blood. The CDR3 sequence: CNASASGGATDTQYF. CDR3 nucleotide sequence: TGCAATGCTAGTGCTAGCGGGGGGGCAACAGATACGCAGTATTTT.